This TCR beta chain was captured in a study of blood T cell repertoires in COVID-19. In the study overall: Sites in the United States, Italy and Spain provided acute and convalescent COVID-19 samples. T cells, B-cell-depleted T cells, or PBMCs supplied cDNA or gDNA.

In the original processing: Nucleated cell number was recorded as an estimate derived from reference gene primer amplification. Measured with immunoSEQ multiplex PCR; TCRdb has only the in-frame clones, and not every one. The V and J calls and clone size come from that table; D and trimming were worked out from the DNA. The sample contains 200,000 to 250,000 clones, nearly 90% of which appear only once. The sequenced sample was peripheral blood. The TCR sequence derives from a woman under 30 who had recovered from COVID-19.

The CDR3 sequence is CASRQTGSRNGYTF. CDR3 in DNA: TGCGCCAGCAGACAGACAGGGTCTCGGAATGGCTACACCTTC. J is TRBJ1-2 and V is TRBV4-1; TRBD1 matches at 7 bases. CDR3 length: 14 amino acids. The V segment lost 6 bases and the J segment 6 bases; nucleotides outside the gene matches: 10. Germline CDR1 and CDR2: MGHRA and YSYEKL.